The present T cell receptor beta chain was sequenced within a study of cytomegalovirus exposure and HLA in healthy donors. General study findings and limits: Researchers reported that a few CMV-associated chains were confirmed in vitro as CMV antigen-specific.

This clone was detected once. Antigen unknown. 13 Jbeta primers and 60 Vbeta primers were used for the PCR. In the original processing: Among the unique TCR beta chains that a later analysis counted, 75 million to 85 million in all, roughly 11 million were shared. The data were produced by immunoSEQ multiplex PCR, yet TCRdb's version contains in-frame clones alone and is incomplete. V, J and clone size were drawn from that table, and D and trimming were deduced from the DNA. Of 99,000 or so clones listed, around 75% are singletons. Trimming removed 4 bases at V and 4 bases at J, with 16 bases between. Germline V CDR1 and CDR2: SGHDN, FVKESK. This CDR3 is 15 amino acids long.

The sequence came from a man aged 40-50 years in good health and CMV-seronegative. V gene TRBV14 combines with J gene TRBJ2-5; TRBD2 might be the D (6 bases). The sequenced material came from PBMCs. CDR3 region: CASSPLAEVGETQYF. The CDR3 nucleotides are TGTGCCAGCAGCCCATTAGCGGAGGTGGGAGAGACCCAGTACTTC. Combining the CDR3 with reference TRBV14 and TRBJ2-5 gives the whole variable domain EAGVTQFPSHSVIEKGQTVTLRCDPISGHDNLYWYRRVMGKEIKFLLHFVKESKQDESGMPNNRFLAERTGGTYSTLKVQPAELEDSGVYFCASSPLAEVGETQYFGPGTRLLVL.